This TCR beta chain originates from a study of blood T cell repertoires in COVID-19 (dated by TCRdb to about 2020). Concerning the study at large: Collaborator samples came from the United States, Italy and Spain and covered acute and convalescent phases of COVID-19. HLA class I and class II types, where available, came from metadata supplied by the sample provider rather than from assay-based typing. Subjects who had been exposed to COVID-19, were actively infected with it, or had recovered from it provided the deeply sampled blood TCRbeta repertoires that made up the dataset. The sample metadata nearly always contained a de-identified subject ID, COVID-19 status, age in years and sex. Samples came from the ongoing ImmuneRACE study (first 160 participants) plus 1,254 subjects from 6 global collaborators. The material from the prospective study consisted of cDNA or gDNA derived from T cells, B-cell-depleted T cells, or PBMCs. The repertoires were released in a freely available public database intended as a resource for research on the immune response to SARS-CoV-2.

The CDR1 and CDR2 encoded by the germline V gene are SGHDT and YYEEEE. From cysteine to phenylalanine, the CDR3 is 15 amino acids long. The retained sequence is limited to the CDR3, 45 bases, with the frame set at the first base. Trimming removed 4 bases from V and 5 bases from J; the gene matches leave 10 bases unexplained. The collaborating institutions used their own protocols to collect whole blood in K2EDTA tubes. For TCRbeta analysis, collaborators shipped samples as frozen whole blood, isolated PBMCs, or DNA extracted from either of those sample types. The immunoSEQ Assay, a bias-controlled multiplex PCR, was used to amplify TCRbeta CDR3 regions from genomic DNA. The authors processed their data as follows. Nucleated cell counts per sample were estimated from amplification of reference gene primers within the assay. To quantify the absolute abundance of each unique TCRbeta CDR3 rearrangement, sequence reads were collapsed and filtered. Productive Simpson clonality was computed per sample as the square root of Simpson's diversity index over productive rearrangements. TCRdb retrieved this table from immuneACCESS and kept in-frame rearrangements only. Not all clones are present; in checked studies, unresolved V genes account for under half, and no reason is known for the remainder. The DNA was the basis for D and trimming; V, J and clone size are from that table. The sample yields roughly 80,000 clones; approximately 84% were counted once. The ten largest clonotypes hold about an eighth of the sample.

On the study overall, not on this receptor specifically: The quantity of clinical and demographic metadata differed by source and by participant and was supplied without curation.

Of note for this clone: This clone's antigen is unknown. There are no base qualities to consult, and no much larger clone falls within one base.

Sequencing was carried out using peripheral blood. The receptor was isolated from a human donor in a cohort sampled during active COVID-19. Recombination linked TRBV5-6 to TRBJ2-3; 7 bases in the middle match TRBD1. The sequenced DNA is TGTGCCAGCAGCACTGAAACAGGGGCGGTAGATACGCAGTATTTT. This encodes CASSTETGAVDTQYF.